This T cell receptor beta chain was found in a study of radiation and T cells in renal cell carcinoma. Broader study findings: From baseline, blood top tumor clonotypes peaked at 2 weeks post-radiation. No pretreatment tumor biopsies were available for baseline clonotypes.

Clones were read by immunoSEQ multiplex PCR, and TCRdb kept only the in-frame ones, dropping some. The table lists 120,000 to 150,000 clones, around 78% of them singletons. The CDR3 extends over 13 amino acids. J gave up 5 bases and V 4 bases, and 5 bases lay outside the gene matches. The germline CDR1 and CDR2 sequences are SGHRS and YFSETQ. This clone was observed a single time. The antigen is not known. Time point denoted: baseline pretreatment blood. Treatment in this sample: 15 Gy SBRT to primary tumor, nephrectomy 4 weeks later. Blood was sampled at baseline, 2 weeks and 4 weeks after SBRT. This renal cell carcinoma was of the clear cell type.

The sample here was blood, taken from a patient whose treatment included radiotherapy and nephrectomy. This chain connects TRBV5-1 to TRBJ1-2; 7 nucleotides match TRBD1. The clonotype comes from a woman aged 50 to 60 with renal cell carcinoma. CDR3: CASSPSGQYGYTF. In nucleotides, the CDR3 is TGCGCCAGCAGCCCCTCGGGACAGTATGGCTACACCTTC.